Listed below are T cell receptor beta chains from one sample, sequenced in a study of T cell responses to AZD1222 COVID-19 vaccine. TCRdb's copy holds only in-frame clones and misses some; the assay was immunoSEQ multiplex PCR. The table has roughly 150,000 clones, 85% to 95% seen once. The starting material was peripheral blood, obtained on day 0 of AZD1222 vaccination. The source of these receptors is an adult in good health. The CDR3 runs from the conserved cysteine through the conserved F or W. The D gene is left open where the match is weak. Clone size is given for some rows only: seen once, a few or many times, or a class if the clone is expanded.

J gene: TRBJ2-7; clone size: NA; D gene: TRBD2; V gene: TRBV7-8; CDR3 DNA: TGTGCCAGCAGCTTCCCCGGGGGGGCCTACGAGCAGTACTTC; CDR3 protein: CASSFPGGAYEQYF
J gene: TRBJ1-1; clone size: NA; D gene: NA; V gene: TRBV28; CDR3 DNA: TGTGCCAGCATTGGGTATGGCACTGAAGCTTTCTTT; CDR3 protein: CASIGYGTEAFF
J gene: TRBJ2-1; clone size: NA; D gene: TRBD2; V gene: TRBV7-2; CDR3 DNA: TGTGCCAGCAGCCTTAGCGGGAGCTCCTACAATGAGCAGTTCTTC; CDR3 protein: CASSLSGSSYNEQFF
J gene: TRBJ1-5; clone size: NA; D gene: NA; V gene: TRBV6-5; CDR3 DNA: TGTGCCAGCGTATCAGGGGAAACTAGCAATCAGCCCCAGCATTTT; CDR3 protein: CASVSGETSNQPQHF
J gene: TRBJ2-5; clone size: NA; D gene: TRBD1; V gene: TRBV13; CDR3 DNA: TGTGCCAGCAGCGAGGAACAGGGGGCGCAAGAGACCCAGTACTTC; CDR3 protein: CASSEEQGAQETQYF
J gene: TRBJ2-5; clone size: NA; D gene: NA; V gene: TRBV6-5; CDR3 DNA: TGTGCCAGCAGTTACCGACAATCTATTGAGACCCAGTACTTC; CDR3 protein: CASSYRQSIETQYF
J gene: TRBJ2-1; clone size: NA; D gene: TRBD2; V gene: TRBV24-1; CDR3 DNA: TGTGCCACCAGTGATTGGACTAGCGGGACCAATGAGCAGTTCTTC; CDR3 protein: CATSDWTSGTNEQFF
J gene: TRBJ2-3; clone size: once; D gene: TRBD2; V gene: TRBV9; CDR3 DNA: TGTGCCAGCAGCGTCCGTGGACTAGCCACCGGAGATACGCAGTATTTT; CDR3 protein: CASSVRGLATGDTQYF
J gene: TRBJ2-6; clone size: NA; D gene: NA; V gene: TRBV14; CDR3 DNA: TGTGCCAGCAGCCAAGGCAGCTCTGGGGCCAACGTCCTGACTTTC; CDR3 protein: CASSQGSSGANVLTF
J gene: TRBJ2-1; clone size: NA; D gene: NA; V gene: TRBV19; CDR3 DNA: TGTGCCACGTACTACAATGAGCAGTTCTTC; CDR3 protein: CATYYNEQFF
J gene: TRBJ1-5; clone size: NA; D gene: NA; V gene: TRBV15; CDR3 DNA: TGTGCCACCAGCAGTCCTCTTAGAGGGGTAACACAGCCCCAGCATTTT; CDR3 protein: CATSSPLRGVTQPQHF
J gene: TRBJ1-3; clone size: NA; D gene: NA; V gene: TRBV12-3/TRBV12-4; CDR3 DNA: TGTGCCAGCAGTTTATTCCAAAGAAACACCATATATTTT; CDR3 protein: CASSLFQRNTIYF
J gene: TRBJ2-2; clone size: NA; D gene: TRBD1; V gene: TRBV5-1; CDR3 DNA: TGCGCCAGCAGCTTGCTAGGGGGCGAAACCGGGGAGCTGTTTTTT; CDR3 protein: CASSLLGGETGELFF
J gene: TRBJ2-6; clone size: NA; D gene: NA; V gene: TRBV5-1; CDR3 DNA: TGCGCCAGCAGCTCGGGAACTCTAGGTTCCGGGGCCAACGTCCTGACTTTC; CDR3 protein: CASSSGTLGSGANVLTF
J gene: TRBJ2-7; clone size: NA; D gene: NA; V gene: TRBV6-5; CDR3 DNA: TGTGCCAGCAGTCCAGGCACCTACGAGCAGTACTTC; CDR3 protein: CASSPGTYEQYF